This T cell receptor (beta chain) was captured by sequencing in a study of blood T cell repertoires in COVID-19. Overall study: The analysed material was cDNA or gDNA that came from T cells, B-cell-depleted T cells, or PBMCs.

Authors' methods: For nucleated cells, counts were estimated from reference gene primer amplification. Repertoires were generated with immunoSEQ multiplex PCR, while TCRdb's copy carries only in-frame clones and drops some. The DNA was the basis for D and trimming; V, J and clone size are from that table. Of roughly 3,400 clones in the sample, around 70% were seen once. CDR3 length: 13 residues. With 5 bases removed from V and 1 base from J, the gap between germline ends came to 8 bases. CDR1 SGHNT and CDR2 YYREEE come from the germline V gene (reference sequence). V usage is TRBV5-4 and J usage is TRBJ2-3; D unresolved. The receptor was derived from an older man with active COVID-19. The sequenced sample was peripheral blood. The CDR3 spells CASSPTGTDTQYF. The CDR3, as DNA: TGTGCCAGCAGTCCCACGGGCACAGATACGCAGTATTTT.